The table lists the clone carrying this TCR beta chain with a few counts. Its antigen is as yet unknown. Germline V gene data show CDR1 as SGHTA and CDR2 as FQGNSA. With 3 bases clipped from V and 8 bases from J, the junction kept 7 bases outside the gene matches. The CDR3 consists of 14 residues. Each CDR3 protein gets one entry after TCRdb re-called the reads with MiXCR. The data contain under 85,000 distinct CDR3 sequences, just under 50% of them singletons. This sample is part of a study of type 1 regulatory T cells. The receptor was derived from a human donor in good health. The sample was cultured non-Tr1 T cells, either the whole culture or a sorted T cell fraction (not recorded which). The rearrangement links TRBV7-2 to TRBJ1-2; 9 bases are a match to TRBD1. CDR3 amino acids: CASSFTQGARGYTF. CDR3 sequence (DNA): TGTGCCAGCAGCTTTACACAGGGGGCTCGGGGCTACACCTTC.